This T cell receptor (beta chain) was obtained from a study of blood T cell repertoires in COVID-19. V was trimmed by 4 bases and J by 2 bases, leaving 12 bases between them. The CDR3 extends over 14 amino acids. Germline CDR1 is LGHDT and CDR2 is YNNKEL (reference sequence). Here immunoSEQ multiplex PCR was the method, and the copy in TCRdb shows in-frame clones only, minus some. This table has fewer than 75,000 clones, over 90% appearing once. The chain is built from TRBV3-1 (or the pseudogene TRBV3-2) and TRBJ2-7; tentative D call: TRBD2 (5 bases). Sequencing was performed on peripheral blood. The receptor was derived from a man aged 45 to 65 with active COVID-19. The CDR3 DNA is TGTGCCAGCAGCCCTCGACTAACCACCTACGAGCAGTACTTC. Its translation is CASSPRLTTYEQYF.